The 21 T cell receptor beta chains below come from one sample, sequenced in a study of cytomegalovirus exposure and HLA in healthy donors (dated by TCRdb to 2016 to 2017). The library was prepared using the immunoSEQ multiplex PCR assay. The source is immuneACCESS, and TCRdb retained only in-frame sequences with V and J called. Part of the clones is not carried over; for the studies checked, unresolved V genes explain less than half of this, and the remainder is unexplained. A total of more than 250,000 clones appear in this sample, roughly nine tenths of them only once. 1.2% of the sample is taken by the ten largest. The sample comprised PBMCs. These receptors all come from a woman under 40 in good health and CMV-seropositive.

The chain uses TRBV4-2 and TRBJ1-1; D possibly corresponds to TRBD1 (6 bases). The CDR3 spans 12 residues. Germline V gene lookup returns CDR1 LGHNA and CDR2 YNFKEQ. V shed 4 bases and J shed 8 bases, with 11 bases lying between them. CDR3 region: CASSLQGREAFF. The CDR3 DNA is TGTGCCAGCAGCCTACAGGGCAGAGAAGCTTTCTTT.

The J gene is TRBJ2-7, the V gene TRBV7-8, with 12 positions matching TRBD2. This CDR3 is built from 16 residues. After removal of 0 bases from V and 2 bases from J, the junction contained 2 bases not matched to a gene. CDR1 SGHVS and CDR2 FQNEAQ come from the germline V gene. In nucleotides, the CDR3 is TGTGCCAGCAGCTTAGCGCCTAGCGGGGGGGCCTACGAGCAGTACTTC. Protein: CASSLAPSGGAYEQYF.

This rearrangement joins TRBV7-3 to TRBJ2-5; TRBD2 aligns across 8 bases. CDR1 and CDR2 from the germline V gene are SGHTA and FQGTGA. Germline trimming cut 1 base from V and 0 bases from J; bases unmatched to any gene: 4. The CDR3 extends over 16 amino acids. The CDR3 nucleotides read TGTGCCAGCAGCTTAATAGGTAGCGGGAACCAAGAGACCCAGTACTTC. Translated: CASSLIGSGNQETQYF.

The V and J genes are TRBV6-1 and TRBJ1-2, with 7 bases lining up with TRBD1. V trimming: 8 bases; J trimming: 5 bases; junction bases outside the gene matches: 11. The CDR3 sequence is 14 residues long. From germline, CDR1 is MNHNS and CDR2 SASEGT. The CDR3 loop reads CASGGTGAGYGYTF. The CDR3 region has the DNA TGTGCCAGCGGCGGAACAGGGGCTGGGTATGGCTACACCTTC.

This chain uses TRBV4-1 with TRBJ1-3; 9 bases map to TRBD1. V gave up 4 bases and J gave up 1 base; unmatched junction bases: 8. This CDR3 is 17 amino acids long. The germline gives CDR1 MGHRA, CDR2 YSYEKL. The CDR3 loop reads CASSRIQQGASGNTIYF. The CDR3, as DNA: TGCGCCAGCAGCCGTATACAACAGGGGGCTTCTGGAAACACCATATATTTT.

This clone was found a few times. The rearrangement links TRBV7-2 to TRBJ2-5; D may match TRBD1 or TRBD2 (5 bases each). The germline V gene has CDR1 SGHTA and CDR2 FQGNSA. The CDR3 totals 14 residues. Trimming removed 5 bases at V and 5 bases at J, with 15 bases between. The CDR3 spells CASSPYGGWETQYF. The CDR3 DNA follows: TGTGCCAGCAGCCCTTATGGGGGATGGGAGACCCAGTACTTC. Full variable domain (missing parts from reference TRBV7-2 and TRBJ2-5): GAGVSQSPSNKVTEKGKDVELRCDPISGHTALYWYRQSLGQGLEFLIYFQGNSAPDKSGLPSDRFSAERTGGSVSTLTIQRTQQEDSAVYLCASSPYGGWETQYFGPGTRLLVL.

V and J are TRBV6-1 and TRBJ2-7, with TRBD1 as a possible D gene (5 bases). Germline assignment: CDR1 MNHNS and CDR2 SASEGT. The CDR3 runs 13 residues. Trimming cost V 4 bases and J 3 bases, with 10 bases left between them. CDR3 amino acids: CASSADQGYEQYF. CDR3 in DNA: TGTGCCAGCAGTGCAGATCAGGGCTACGAGCAGTACTTC.

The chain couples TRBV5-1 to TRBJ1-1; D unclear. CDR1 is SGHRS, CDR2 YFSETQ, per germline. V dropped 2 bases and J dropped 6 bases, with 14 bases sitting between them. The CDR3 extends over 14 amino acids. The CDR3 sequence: CASSFEFRSSEAFF. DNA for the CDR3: TGCGCCAGCAGCTTTGAGTTCAGGAGCTCTGAAGCTTTCTTT.

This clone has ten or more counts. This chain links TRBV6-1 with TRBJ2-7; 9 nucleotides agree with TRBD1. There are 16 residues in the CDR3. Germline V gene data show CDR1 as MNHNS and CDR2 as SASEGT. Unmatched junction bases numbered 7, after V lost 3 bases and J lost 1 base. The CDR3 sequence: CASSDPGTGRSYEQYF. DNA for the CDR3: TGTGCCAGCAGTGACCCCGGGACAGGGAGATCCTACGAGCAGTACTTC.

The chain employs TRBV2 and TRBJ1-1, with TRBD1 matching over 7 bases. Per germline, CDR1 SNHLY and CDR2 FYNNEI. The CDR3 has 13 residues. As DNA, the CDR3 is TGTACCGCTCGGGGGGCAGGGGGGACTGAAGCTTTCTTT. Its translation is CTARGAGGTEAFF.

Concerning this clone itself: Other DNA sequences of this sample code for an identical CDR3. The CDR3 here is CASSSFYEQYF. As DNA, the CDR3 is TGTGCCAGCAGTTCTTTCTACGAGCAGTACTTC. The chain links TRBV28 to TRBJ2-7, with D unclear. The CDR3 runs 11 residues. Deletions cut 4 bases from V and 3 bases from J, with 4 bases between. Per germline, CDR1 MDHEN and CDR2 SYDVKM.

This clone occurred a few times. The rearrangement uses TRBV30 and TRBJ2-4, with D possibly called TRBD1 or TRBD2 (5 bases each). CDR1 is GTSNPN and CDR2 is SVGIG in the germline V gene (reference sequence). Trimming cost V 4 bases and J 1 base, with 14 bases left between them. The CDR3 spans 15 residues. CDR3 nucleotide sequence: TGTGCCTGGACTAGAGGGGCAGGGGCCAAAAACATTCAGTACTTC. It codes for CAWTRGAGAKNIQYF.

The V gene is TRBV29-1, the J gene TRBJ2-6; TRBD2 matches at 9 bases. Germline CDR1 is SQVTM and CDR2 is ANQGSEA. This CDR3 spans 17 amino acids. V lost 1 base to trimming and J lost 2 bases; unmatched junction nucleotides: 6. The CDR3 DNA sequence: TGCAGCGTTGAAGGGGTAGCGGGAGAGACTGGGGCCAACGTCCTGACTTTC. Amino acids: CSVEGVAGETGANVLTF.

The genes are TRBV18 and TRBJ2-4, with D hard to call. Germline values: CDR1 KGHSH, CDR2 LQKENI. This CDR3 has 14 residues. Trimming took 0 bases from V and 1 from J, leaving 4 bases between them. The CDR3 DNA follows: TGTGCCAGCTCACCACCAGGGGCCAAAAACATTCAGTACTTC. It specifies CASSPPGAKNIQYF.

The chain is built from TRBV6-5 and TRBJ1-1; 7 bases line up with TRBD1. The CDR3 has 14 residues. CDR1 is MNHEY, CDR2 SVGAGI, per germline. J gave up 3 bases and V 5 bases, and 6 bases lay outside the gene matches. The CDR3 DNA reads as TGTGCCAGCAGTCGACAGGGAGGATACACTGAAGCTTTCTTT. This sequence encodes CASSRQGGYTEAFF.

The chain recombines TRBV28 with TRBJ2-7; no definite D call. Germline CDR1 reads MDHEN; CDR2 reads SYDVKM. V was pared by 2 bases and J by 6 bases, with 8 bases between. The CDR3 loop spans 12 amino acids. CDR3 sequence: CASSLRVGEQYF. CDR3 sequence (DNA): TGTGCCAGCAGTTTAAGGGTCGGCGAGCAGTACTTC.

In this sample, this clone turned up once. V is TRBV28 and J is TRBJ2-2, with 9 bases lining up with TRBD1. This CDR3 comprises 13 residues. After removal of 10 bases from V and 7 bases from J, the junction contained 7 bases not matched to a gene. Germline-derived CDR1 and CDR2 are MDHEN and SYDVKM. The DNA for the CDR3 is TGTGCCACCGGGGACAGGGCGGTCGGGGAGCTGTTTTTT. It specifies CATGDRAVGELFF.

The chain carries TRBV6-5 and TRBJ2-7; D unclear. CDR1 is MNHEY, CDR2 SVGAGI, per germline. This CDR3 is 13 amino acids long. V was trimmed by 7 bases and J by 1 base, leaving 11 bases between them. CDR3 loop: CASNPVGSYEQYF. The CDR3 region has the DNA TGTGCCAGCAACCCCGTGGGGTCCTACGAGCAGTACTTC.

The chain's CDR3 is CSVEGLGDEQFF. CDR3 DNA sequence: TGCAGCGTTGAGGGTCTGGGGGATGAGCAGTTCTTC. The rearrangement links TRBV29-1 to TRBJ2-1; D may be TRBD1 or TRBD2 (5 bases each). Germline CDR1 is SQVTM and CDR2 is ANQGSEA. This CDR3 contains 12 residues. Deletions cut 3 bases from V and 8 bases from J, with 11 bases between.

The CDR3 reads CASSFGVADRDQYF. As DNA, the CDR3 is TGTGCCAGCAGTTTCGGGGTCGCCGACAGGGACCAGTACTTC. The gene calls are TRBV6-1 and TRBJ2-5, with TRBD1 matching 7 bases. CDR1 MNHNS and CDR2 SASEGT come from the germline V gene. The CDR3 runs to 14 residues. The trim removed 5 bases at V and 10 bases at J, leaving 13 bases unmatched.

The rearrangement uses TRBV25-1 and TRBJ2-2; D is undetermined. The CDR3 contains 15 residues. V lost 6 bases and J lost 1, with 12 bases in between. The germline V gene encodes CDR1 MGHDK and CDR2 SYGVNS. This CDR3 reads CASSQSWWNTGELFF. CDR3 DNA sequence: TGTGCCAGCAGCCAAAGCTGGTGGAACACCGGGGAGCTGTTTTTT.